Shown below are 27 T cell receptor beta chains from a single sample sequenced in a study of tissue T cells after allogeneic stem cell transplantation. Clones were sequenced by immunoSEQ multiplex PCR, and TCRdb holds only the in-frame ones, with some missing. The sample shows about 48,000 clones, less than 75% of them seen only once. Material for sequencing was sorted cells pooled from one or two spleens. These receptors all stem from a pool of C57BL/6 mice in good health.

This clone was seen only a few times. Gene labels here are mouse ones. Read data end 1 residue before the CDR3 end; the end is taken from the germline J gene. The chain is built from TRBV13-3 and TRBJ1-3, with TRBD1 as a possible D gene (5 bases). V was clipped by 4 bases and J by 3 bases, with 8 bases between them. This CDR3 spans 13 amino acids. Germline CDR1 and CDR2: NNHDY and SYVADS. The covered CDR3 bases are TGTGCCAGCAGTCTCAGGGTTGGAAATACGCTCTAT. It encodes CASSLRVGNTLY. In full, the CDR3 is CASSLRVGNTLYF.

In its sample, this clone was seen a few times. Gene names and germline refer to mouse. The read ends 1 residue shy of where the CDR3 ends; the end is completed using the germline J gene. The rearrangement links TRBV19 to TRBJ2-7; D is possibly TRBD2 (6 bases). The V gene lost 2 bases and the J gene lost 0 bases, with 9 bases spanning the gap. Germline values: CDR1 FNHDT, CDR2 SITEND (reference sequence). The CDR3 sequence is 14 residues long. CDR3 protein: CASSIWGNSYEQYF. Incomplete CDR3 DNA: TGTGCCAGCAGTATCTGGGGAAACTCCTATGAACAGTAC.

Remarks on this clone: Mouse gene names apply. Read sequence stops 1 residue before the CDR3 end, and the germline J gene provides the missing end. This rearrangement joins TRBV15 to TRBJ2-4; D is undetermined. The germline V gene has CDR1 SGHND and CDR2 FRSKSL. V shed 2 bases and J shed 6 bases, with 3 bases lying between them. This CDR3 contains 11 residues. The chain's CDR3 is CASSLPNTLYF. The CDR3 bases that were read are TGTGCCAGCAGTTTACCCAACACCTTGTAC.

Of note for this clone: Each gene name is a mouse one. The read stops 1 residue short of the end of the CDR3; the missing end is completed from the germline J gene. This rearrangement joins TRBV2 to TRBJ2-5, with D possibly being TRBD1 (5 bases). V lost 0 bases, J lost 6 bases, and 7 bases lay in between. Looked up from germline, CDR1 is LGHNA and CDR2 is YSYQKL. The CDR3 extends over 13 amino acids. The CDR3: CASSQDRADTQYF. The covered CDR3 bases are TGTGCCAGCAGCCAAGACAGGGCGGACACCCAGTAC.

Regarding this clone: The genes and germline here are from mouse. The observed sequence ends 1 residue before the CDR3 terminus, with the missing tail filled in from the germline J gene. V and J are TRBV2 and TRBJ2-7; TRBD1 matches 9 bases. The CDR3 extends over 13 amino acids. Germline CDR1 reads LGHNA; CDR2 reads YSYQKL. Unmatched junction bases numbered 1, after V lost 4 bases and J lost 3 bases. CDR3: CASSPTGGYEQYF. The CDR3 bases that were read are TGTGCCAGCAGCCCGACAGGGGGCTATGAACAGTAC.

Concerning this clone itself: The germline and genes are mouse ones. The read gets to within 1 residue of the CDR3 end, and the germline J gene fills in the rest. This chain links TRBV29 with TRBJ2-5; TRBD1 agrees at 7 bases. Germline lookup yields CDR1 MSHET and CDR2 SYDVDS. J lost 3 bases, V lost 3 bases, and 0 bases had no gene match. CDR3 length: 13 residues. The CDR3 sequence: CASSLDRQDTQYF. CDR3 DNA, as far as it was read: TGTGCTAGCAGTTTGGACAGGCAAGACACCCAGTAC.

On this clone itself: Each gene name is a mouse one. The read is 1 residue too short to cover the CDR3 end, so that end is filled in from the germline J gene. The chain uses TRBV12-1 and TRBJ2-1, with TRBD2 matching over 8 bases. The CDR3 totals 15 residues. Germline CDR1 SGHSN, CDR2 HYEKVE. The J segment lost 4 bases and the V segment lost 0 bases, leaving 4 bases of the junction unmatched. CDR3 region: CASSLDWGGYAEQFF. The DNA read from the CDR3 is TGTGCCAGCTCTCTCGATTGGGGGGGATATGCTGAGCAGTTC.

This clone was seen a few times. The germline and genes are mouse ones. The read terminates 1 residue ahead of where the CDR3 ends, so the germline J gene completes it. The chain uses TRBV16 and TRBJ2-7; no firm D call. The germline V gene encodes CDR1 SGHSA and CDR2 FRNQAP. V was pared by 1 base and J by 6 bases, with 10 bases between. This CDR3 has 13 amino acids. The CDR3 spells CASSLAADGEQYF. CDR3 bases read: TGTGCAAGCAGCTTAGCGGCGGATGGTGAACAGTAC.

Comments on this clone: Gene names are the mouse ones. The sequence runs out 1 residue before the end of the CDR3; the remainder is reconstructed from the germline J gene. The rearrangement joins TRBV3 to TRBJ2-7; D might be TRBD1 (5 bases). This CDR3 has 12 residues. V was cut by 5 bases and J by 4 bases, with 9 bases left in between. Germline loops: CDR1 SNHLY, CDR2 FYNGKV (reference sequence). CDR3 DNA, as far as it was read: TGTGCCAGCAGCCCCGAGGGGTATGAACAGTAC. Its protein product is CASSPEGYEQY. The complete CDR3 sequence is CASSPEGYEQYF.

Turning to this clone: The genes and germline here are from mouse. Read data end 1 residue before the CDR3 end; the end is taken from the germline J gene. V gene TRBV3 combines with J gene TRBJ2-3; the D call may be TRBD1 or TRBD2 (5 bases each). CDR3 length equals 12 residues. CDR1 is SNHLY, CDR2 FYNGKV, per germline (reference sequence). Trimming removed 6 bases at V and 2 bases at J, with 6 bases between. CDR3 bases read: TGTGCCAGCAGTGGGACTGCAGAAACGCTGTAT. Translating it yields CASSGTAETLY. The entire CDR3 is CASSGTAETLYF. Full variable domain (missing parts from reference TRBV3 and TRBJ2-3): GPKVLQIPSHQIIDMGQMVTLNCDPVSNHLYFYWYKQILGQQMEFLVNFYNGKVMEKSKLFKDQFSVERPDGSYFTLKIQPTALEDSAVYFCASSGTAETLYFGSGTRLTVL.

About this clone itself: Genes and germline are mouse. CDR3 DNA, as far as it was read: TGTGCCTGGAGTCTAAAGGGGATGAGCGAAAGATTATTT. Protein product: CAWSLKGMSERLF. The entire CDR3 is CAWSLKGMSERLFF. The V call is TRBV31, the J call TRBJ1-4; D possibly corresponds to TRBD1 (5 bases). The observed sequence ends 1 residue before the CDR3 terminus, with the missing tail filled in from the germline J gene. With 0 bases removed from V and 7 bases from J, the gap between germline ends came to 12 bases. CDR3 size: 14 residues. Germline V gives CDR1 GKSSPN, CDR2 SITVG.

This clone was found a few times. Gene labels here are mouse ones. The read ends 1 residue early relative to the CDR3; the germline J gene fills the gap. The chain has TRBV31 and TRBJ2-7; D is ambiguous. The CDR3 spans 12 residues. CDR1 GKSSPN and CDR2 SITVG come from the germline V gene. V lost 0 bases, J lost 5 bases, and 8 bases lay in between. The sequenced CDR3 bases are TGTGCCTGGAGTCTAGGGAGGGATGAACAGTAC. Translation: CAWSLGRDEQY. The whole CDR3 is CAWSLGRDEQYF.

A note on this clone: All gene names here are mouse names. The missing CDR3 end, 1 residue past where the read stops, is filled in from the germline J gene. The gene calls are TRBV26 and TRBJ2-3, with 9 bases fitting TRBD1. The junction had 0 bases not matched to a gene; V was cut back by 2 bases and J by 0 bases. Germline CDR1 reads KGHPV; CDR2 reads FQNQEV (reference sequence). This CDR3 is 15 amino acids long. The CDR3 protein is CASSLGQGSAETLYF. Partial CDR3 DNA: TGTGCCAGCAGTCTGGGACAGGGGAGTGCAGAAACGCTGTAT.

A remark on this clone: The gene symbols are mouse symbols. Other DNA sequences of this sample code for an identical CDR3. The sequenced part of the CDR3 DNA is TGTGCCAGCAGTATACGGGACCAAGACACCCAGTAC. Encoded protein: CASSIRDQDTQY. Given in full, the CDR3 is CASSIRDQDTQYF. This chain joins TRBV19 and TRBJ2-5, with unresolved D. Read coverage stops 1 residue before the CDR3 terminus; the germline J gene supplies the remainder. The CDR3 is 13 residues long. The V end lost 1 base, the J end lost 1 base, and 4 bases lay between the germline ends. The germline V gene has CDR1 FNHDT and CDR2 SITEND (reference sequence).

With regard to this clone: These gene names are mouse names. Other DNA sequences of this sample code for an identical CDR3. CDR3 residues: CASSILGGAETLYF. The part of the CDR3 DNA that was read is TGTGCCAGCAGTATATTGGGGGGTGCAGAAACGCTGTAT. The chain employs TRBV19 and TRBJ2-3, with a possible D match to TRBD2 (6 bases). The read stops 1 residue short of the end of the CDR3; the missing end is completed from the germline J gene. CDR1 is FNHDT and CDR2 is SITEND in the germline V gene (reference sequence). The CDR3 runs 14 residues. Trimming took 1 base from V and 1 from J, leaving 7 bases between them.

This clone was counted between two and nine times. Gene names are the mouse ones. The read ends 1 residue shy of where the CDR3 ends; the end is completed using the germline J gene. The chain is built from TRBV13-2 and TRBJ2-7, with D tentatively TRBD1 (6 bases). The CDR3 is 16 residues long. V lost 0 bases to trimming and J lost 4 bases, with 17 bases between them. CDR1 and CDR2 (germline): NNHNN, SYGAGS (reference sequence). The covered CDR3 bases are TGTGCCAGCGGTGATGCACCTCACAGGGAAAATTATGAACAGTAC. It yields the protein CASGDAPHRENYEQY. The full-length CDR3 reads as CASGDAPHRENYEQYF.

About this clone: These gene names are mouse names. Read data end 1 residue before the CDR3 end; the end is taken from the germline J gene. This rearrangement joins TRBV3 to TRBJ2-2, with D unresolved. Germline CDR1 SNHLY, CDR2 FYNGKV (reference sequence). The CDR3 sequence is 12 residues long. The germline V and J ends were trimmed by 8 bases and 0 bases, with 4 bases remaining between them. CDR3 DNA (partial): TGTGCCAGCGGGGCAAACACCGGGCAGCTCTAC. Amino acid sequence: CASGANTGQLY. The CDR3, in full, reads CASGANTGQLYF.

About this clone itself: The gene names given are mouse names. The read ends 1 residue before the CDR3 terminus; that terminus is restored from the germline J gene. The genes are TRBV1 and TRBJ2-4; D possibly corresponds to TRBD2 (5 bases). Germline V CDR1 and CDR2: NSQYPW, LRSPGD (reference sequence). V was cut by 0 bases and J by 0 bases, with 10 bases left in between. The CDR3 consists of 16 residues. The CDR3 loop is CTCSADLWESQNTLYF. CDR3 bases read: TGCACCTGCAGTGCAGATCTCTGGGAGAGTCAAAACACCTTGTAC.

On this clone: The listed genes are named as in mouse. The read is 1 residue too short to cover the CDR3 end, so that end is filled in from the germline J gene. The J gene is TRBJ2-7, the V gene TRBV4, with TRBD1 matching 8 bases. The CDR3 totals 13 residues. With V trimmed by 3 bases and J by 7 bases, 5 bases remained unmatched. Germline assignment: CDR1 LGHDT and CDR2 YNNKQL (reference sequence). CDR3 loop: CASSYRGRREQYF. CDR3 DNA (partial): TGTGCCAGCAGCTACAGGGGGCGCAGGGAACAGTAC.

As for this clone: Gene names and germline match the mouse. The read is 1 residue too short to cover the CDR3 end, so that end is filled in from the germline J gene. The V and J genes are TRBV19 and TRBJ1-6; 8 nucleotides match TRBD1. TRBJ1-6 is marked as an open reading frame, function uncertain. Per the germline V gene, CDR1 is FNHDT and CDR2 is SITEND (reference sequence). The V and J ends lost 3 bases and 4 bases, in that order; junction bases with no gene match: 3. The CDR3 loop spans 15 amino acids. The sequenced CDR3 bases are TGTGCCAGCAGTACCCAGGGGGCTTATAATTCGCCCCTCTAC. Its protein product is CASSTQGAYNSPLY. The CDR3 in its entirety is CASSTQGAYNSPLYF.

Points on this clone: Gene names denote mouse genes. The read ends 1 residue early relative to the CDR3; the germline J gene fills the gap. The chain links TRBV13-2 to TRBJ2-7; 9 nucleotides align to TRBD2. Germline V gives CDR1 NNHNN, CDR2 SYGAGS (reference sequence). The CDR3 sequence is 14 residues long. Trimming took 3 bases from V and 4 from J; bases not matched to a gene: 5. This CDR3 reads CASGARDWEYEQYF. CDR3 bases read: TGTGCCAGCGGTGCCCGGGACTGGGAGTATGAACAGTAC.

To note about this clone: Genes and germline are mouse. The CDR3 end lies 1 residue beyond the end of the read and is filled in from the germline J gene. The chain links TRBV23 to TRBJ2-4; no check of the table's D call, TRBD2, against the DNA was made. Germline lookup yields CDR1 KGHTA and CDR2 FQNQQP. This CDR3 has 17 residues. CDR3 amino acids: CSSSQSSHWASQNTLYF. The CDR3 bases that were read are TGCTCCAGCAGTCAATCGTCCCACTGGGCTAGTCAAAACACCTTGTAC. Filled out from reference TRBV23 and TRBJ2-4, the complete variable domain reads DAAVTQKPRYLIKMKGQEAEMKCIPEKGHTAVFWYQQKQSKELKFLIYFQNQQPLDQIDMVKERFSAVCPSSSLCSLGIRTCEAEDSALYLCSSSQSSHWASQNTLYFGAGTRLSVL.

This clone occurred a few times. The germline and genes are mouse ones. The read gets to within 1 residue of the CDR3 end, and the germline J gene fills in the rest. The chain is built from TRBV16 and TRBJ1-4; 7 bases agree with TRBD1. The junction had 1 base not matched to a gene; V was cut back by 8 bases and J by 7 bases. The germline V gene encodes CDR1 SGHSA and CDR2 FRNQAP. The CDR3 is 11 residues long. CDR3 in amino acids: CASRDSERLFF. The sequenced part of the CDR3 DNA is TGTGCAAGCCGGGACAGCGAAAGATTATTT.

Remarks on this clone: Gene and germline names: mouse. CDR3 sequence: CASSLRSNSDYTF. Incomplete CDR3 DNA: TGTGCCAGCAGTCTGCGGTCAAACTCCGACTACACC. The chain carries TRBV26 and TRBJ1-2; D not certain. The sequenced fragment ends 1 residue before the CDR3 boundary, so the rest is inferred from the germline J gene. The V end was cut by 2 bases, the J end by 0 bases, with 4 bases between. Germline CDR1 and CDR2: KGHPV and FQNQEV (reference sequence). This CDR3 region has 13 residues.

In the case of this clone: Gene names are the mouse ones. The read stops 1 residue short of the end of the CDR3; the missing end is completed from the germline J gene. This sequence joins TRBV31 and TRBJ1-3; tentative D call: TRBD1 (6 bases). Germline V gene lookup returns CDR1 GKSSPN and CDR2 SITVG. The CDR3 length is 15 residues. V lost 0 bases and J 1 base, leaving 10 bases between the germline ends. The covered CDR3 bases are TGTGCCTGGAGTCTAGGCAGGGGATCTGGAAATACGCTCTAT. Translating it yields CAWSLGRGSGNTLY. The whole CDR3 reads CAWSLGRGSGNTLYF.

With respect to this clone: Germline and genes: mouse. The read halts 1 residue ahead of the CDR3 end, with the missing end drawn from the germline J gene. This chain joins TRBV4 and TRBJ1-1; D perhaps matches TRBD1 (5 bases). V was clipped by 5 bases and J by 0 bases, with 10 bases between them. This CDR3 spans 14 amino acids. Germline V gives CDR1 LGHDT, CDR2 YNNKQL (reference sequence). This CDR3 reads CASSDRGANTEVFF. CDR3 DNA (partial): TGTGCCAGCAGCGATCGGGGGGCAAACACAGAAGTCTTC.

A note on this clone: Each gene name is a mouse one. The read is 1 residue too short to cover the CDR3 end, so that end is filled in from the germline J gene. The J gene is TRBJ2-1, the V gene TRBV4, with 8 nucleotides matching TRBD1. The germline V gene encodes CDR1 LGHDT and CDR2 YNNKQL (reference sequence). V lost 4 bases, J lost 10 bases, and 6 bases stayed unmatched. This CDR3 spans 13 amino acids. CDR3 residues: CASSFGQGAEQFF. Partial CDR3 DNA: TGTGCCAGCAGCTTTGGACAGGGAGCCGAGCAGTTC. The variable domain in full, completed from reference TRBV4 and TRBJ2-1, reads ETAVFQTPNYHVTQVGNEVSFNCKQTLGHDTMYWYKQDSKKLLKIMFSYNNKQLIVNETVPRRFSPQSSDKAHLNLRIKSVEPEDSAVYLCASSFGQGAEQFFGPGTRLTVL.